The next 30 T cell receptor beta chains were all read from a single sample in a study of blood T cell repertoires in COVID-19. Produced via immunoSEQ multiplex PCR; TCRdb's table is partial and in-frame only. Among roughly 200,000 clones listed, around 86% were seen once. The specimen was peripheral blood. The receptors here all came from a woman in her 30s with active or convalescent COVID-19.

This chain uses TRBV7-2 with TRBJ2-3, with D perhaps TRBD1 (5 bases). The CDR3 has 12 amino acids. V lost 6 bases, J lost 3 bases, and 7 bases lay in between. Germline-derived CDR1 and CDR2 are SGHTA and FQGNSA. CDR3 nucleotide sequence: TGTGCCAGCAGAGACAGAACAGATACGCAGTATTTT. Translating it yields CASRDRTDTQYF.

The rearrangement joins TRBV9 to TRBJ1-5; D unresolved. Looked up from germline, CDR1 is SGDLS and CDR2 is YYNGEE. CDR3 length: 15 amino acids. V lost 3 bases and J 10 bases, leaving 20 bases between the germline ends. CDR3 coding DNA: TGTGCCAGCAGCGCCGGGTTGGGAGCAAACCTTCCCCAGCATTTT. This sequence encodes CASSAGLGANLPQHF.

V is TRBV18 and J is TRBJ2-1, with D perhaps matching TRBD2 (6 bases). V shed 5 bases and J shed 1 base, with 12 bases lying between them. CDR1 KGHSH and CDR2 LQKENI come from the germline V gene. There are 15 residues in the CDR3. The CDR3 coding sequence is TGTGCCAGCTCAGTTACCGGGAGTTCCTACAATGAGCAGTTCTTC. Translating gives CASSVTGSSYNEQFF.

The chain combines TRBV11-2 with TRBJ2-1, with 9 bases identical to TRBD2. V lost 5 bases and J lost 6; bases outside the gene matches: 8. The CDR3 loop spans 15 amino acids. Germline CDR1 reads SGHAT; CDR2 reads FQNNGV. The CDR3 sequence is CASSPLAGEGNEQFF. Here the CDR3 DNA reads TGTGCCAGCAGCCCTTTAGCGGGAGAAGGCAATGAGCAGTTCTTC.

This clone was detected once. The CDR3 here is CASGPSRYRGNQPQHF. CDR3 nucleotide sequence: TGTGCTAGTGGTCCAAGCAGGTACAGGGGAAATCAGCCCCAGCATTTT. The rearrangement joins TRBV12-5 to TRBJ1-5, with 7 positions matching TRBD1. CDR3 length: 16 residues. Germline trimming cut 5 bases from V and 4 bases from J; bases unmatched to any gene: 11. Germline CDR1 LGHNT, CDR2 FRNRAP.

This rearrangement joins TRBV2 to TRBJ1-1; D gene uncertain. Trimming stripped 5 bases from V and 1 base from J, with 11 bases between. There are 14 residues in the CDR3. Germline V gives CDR1 SNHLY, CDR2 FYNNEI. In nucleotides, the CDR3 is TGTGCCAGCAGTTATTTCCCGCGGAACACTGAAGCTTTCTTT. Translating it yields CASSYFPRNTEAFF. The full variable domain, completed using reference TRBV2 and TRBJ1-1, is EPEVTQTPSHQVTQMGQEVILRCVPISNHLYFYWYRQILGQKVEFLVSFYNNEISEKSEIFDDQFSVERPDGSNFTLKIRSTKLEDSAMYFCASSYFPRNTEAFFGQGTRLTVV.

This CDR3 reads CASSEITGGQPQHF. The CDR3 DNA follows: TGCGCCAGCAGTGAGATTACAGGTGGGCAGCCCCAGCATTTT. V and J are TRBV10-2 and TRBJ1-5; D perhaps matches TRBD1 (5 bases). Trimming pared 2 bases from V and 7 bases from J, leaving 12 bases between. Germline CDR1 reads WSHSY; CDR2 reads SAAADI. There are 14 residues in the CDR3.

The rearrangement links TRBV5-1 to TRBJ2-2, with D possibly TRBD1 on 6 matching bases. CDR1 is SGHRS and CDR2 is YFSETQ in the germline V gene. V lost 4 bases and J lost 1, with 11 bases in between. The CDR3 extends over 15 amino acids. The DNA of the CDR3 is TGCGCCAGCAGCCCGGCACAGGGGAACACCGGGGAGCTGTTTTTT. This encodes CASSPAQGNTGELFF.

V usage is TRBV7-6 and J usage is TRBJ2-7; D is uncertain. The ends were cut back, 1 base at V and 6 bases at J, with 13 bases in the middle. The germline V gene has CDR1 SGHVS and CDR2 FNYEAQ. This CDR3 is 14 amino acids long. CDR3: CASSLELASSEQYF. The CDR3 bases are TGTGCCAGCAGCTTAGAATTAGCCAGTAGCGAGCAGTACTTC.

The chain recombines TRBV5-1 with TRBJ1-1, with D unclear. Germline loops: CDR1 SGHRS, CDR2 YFSETQ. The germline V and J ends were trimmed by 5 bases and 0 bases, with 8 bases remaining between them. The CDR3 is 13 amino acids. CDR3 loop: CASSSQMNTEAFF. The CDR3 nucleotides read TGCGCCAGCAGTTCCCAAATGAACACTGAAGCTTTCTTT.

V and J are TRBV19 and TRBJ2-1; TRBD1 matches at 10 bases. This CDR3 region has 15 residues. J lost 8 bases, V lost 10 bases, and 14 bases had no gene match. Germline V gene lookup returns CDR1 LNHDA and CDR2 SQIVND (reference sequence). CDR3 loop: CATRDRGQSGHEQFF. In DNA form, the CDR3 reads TGTGCCACCCGGGACAGGGGCCAGTCTGGCCATGAGCAGTTCTTC. The variable domain in full, completed from reference TRBV19 and TRBJ2-1, reads DGGITQSPKYLFRKEGQNVTLSCEQNLNHDAMYWYRQDPGQGLRLIYYSQIVNDFQKGDIAEGYSVSREKKESFPLTVTSAQKNPTAFYLCATRDRGQSGHEQFFGPGTRLTVL.

The genes are TRBV5-1 and TRBJ2-1, with TRBD1 matching 7 bases. This CDR3 contains 15 residues. The germline CDR1 and CDR2 sequences are SGHRS and YFSETQ. Unmatched junction bases numbered 8, after V lost 0 bases and J lost 8 bases. The CDR3 nucleotides read TGCGCCAGCAGCTTGGCCCCACAGGGGTTCGATGAGCAGTTCTTC. Amino acid sequence: CASSLAPQGFDEQFF.

The table lists this clone with a few counts. The rearrangement uses TRBV5-6 and TRBJ2-3; 14 nucleotides agree with TRBD2. The CDR3 runs to 14 residues. The germline V gene encodes CDR1 SGHDT and CDR2 YYEEEE. The trim removed 9 bases at V and 7 bases at J, leaving 7 bases unmatched. In DNA, the CDR3 is TGTGCCACGGGACTAGCGGGAGCCATAAATACGCAGTATTTT. Its protein is CATGLAGAINTQYF.

The chain has TRBV5-5 and TRBJ1-1; tentatively, D is TRBD1 (6 bases). The germline V and J ends were trimmed by 4 bases and 4 bases, with 17 bases remaining between them. Looked up from germline, CDR1 is SGHKS and CDR2 is YYEKEE (reference sequence). The CDR3 covers 15 residues. The CDR3 nucleotides are TGTGCCAGCAGCCGGGAACAGGGCGCGGTCACTGAAGCTTTCTTT. Translation gives CASSREQGAVTEAFF.

The chain carries TRBV6-5 and TRBJ1-4, with a tentative D call TRBD1 (6 bases). The CDR3 loop spans 14 amino acids. Germline assignment: CDR1 MNHEY and CDR2 SVGAGI. Trimming cost V 6 bases and J 10 bases, with 18 bases left between them. CDR3 sequence (DNA): TGTGCCAGCAGACCCAGGGGTCTTGGCCGAAAACTGTTTTTT. Translated, it gives CASRPRGLGRKLFF.

The rearrangement joins TRBV5-1 to TRBJ1-1; 12 nucleotides line up with TRBD1. The CDR3 consists of 15 residues. V shed 4 bases and J 5 bases; nucleotides not matched to a gene: 6. Germline V lookup: CDR1 SGHRS, CDR2 YFSETQ. The CDR3 sequence is CASSGTGGGGTEAFF. The CDR3 region has the DNA TGCGCCAGCAGCGGGACAGGGGGCGGTGGGACTGAAGCTTTCTTT.

V gene TRBV1 combines with J gene TRBJ1-3; the D segment call TRBD1 is taken from the table without a DNA check. TRBV1 is tagged as a pseudogene. The CDR3 is 14 residues long. For the CDR3, the DNA is TGCACCAGCAGCTACGGGACAGGGGGAAACACCATATATTTT. Protein product: CTSSYGTGGNTIYF.

With regard to this clone: This sample also contains other DNA sequences that code for the same CDR3. The V gene is TRBV7-9, the J gene TRBJ1-1, with 8 positions matching TRBD1. There are 14 residues in the CDR3. Germline CDR1 and CDR2: SEHNR and FQNEAQ (reference sequence). The junction had 3 bases not matched to a gene; V was cut back by 1 base and J by 5 bases. The CDR3 reads CASSLGTGLTEAFF. CDR3 DNA sequence: TGTGCCAGCAGCTTAGGGACAGGGTTGACTGAAGCTTTCTTT. Full variable domain (missing parts from reference TRBV7-9 and TRBJ1-1): DTGVSQNPRHKITKRGQNVTFRCDPISEHNRLYWYRQTLGQGPEFLTYFQNEAQLEKSRLLSDRFSAERPKGSFSTLEIQRTEQGDSAMYLCASSLGTGLTEAFFGQGTRLTVV.

CDR3 in DNA: TGCGCCAGCAGTCAAGGGCAGGGCGGCGGGGGCACTGAAGCTTTCTTT. This codes for CASSQGQGGGGTEAFF. The V gene is TRBV23-1, the J gene TRBJ1-1, with a weak D call TRBD1 (5 bases). TRBV23-1 qualifies as an ORF whose function is uncertain. The length of the CDR3 is 16 residues. With 2 bases removed from V and 4 bases from J, the gap between germline ends came to 17 bases.

The chain links TRBV27 to TRBJ1-2; D gene uncertain. Germline V gives CDR1 MNHEY, CDR2 SMNVEV (reference sequence). The CDR3 runs to 11 residues. V dropped 4 bases and J dropped 5 bases, with 5 bases sitting between them. The CDR3: CASSSGYGYTF. CDR3 in DNA: TGTGCCAGCAGTTCCGGGTATGGCTACACCTTC.

The gene calls are TRBV24-1 and TRBJ1-5; D remains unclear. Trimming shortened V by 4 bases and J by 0 bases, and 6 bases separated the two germline ends. The V gene's germline CDR1 is KGHDR and CDR2 SFDVKD. The CDR3 has 14 residues. This chain's CDR3 is CATSENSSNQPQHF. The CDR3 DNA follows: TGTGCCACCAGTGAGAACAGTAGCAATCAGCCCCAGCATTTT.

The chain couples TRBV20-1 to TRBJ2-5; weak D call: TRBD2 (5 bases). Germline assignment: CDR1 DFQATT and CDR2 SNEGSKA (reference sequence). Trimming left V 3 bases short and J 3 bases short, with 5 bases between. The CDR3 consists of 11 residues. The CDR3 DNA reads as TGCAGTGCTAGTAGCGAAGAGACCCAGTACTTC. This codes for CSASSEETQYF.

The rearrangement uses TRBV19 and TRBJ1-5; 7 nucleotides match TRBD1. The CDR3 runs to 12 residues. The V gene end was trimmed by 8 bases and the J gene end by 5 bases; junction bases not matched to a gene: 3. CDR1 and CDR2 (germline): LNHDA, SQIVND (reference sequence). The CDR3 nucleotides read TGTGCCAGTTCGACAGGGTATCAGCCCCAGCATTTT. Its translation: CASSTGYQPQHF.

The chain has TRBV5-3 and TRBJ2-2; D possibly corresponds to TRBD2 (6 bases). TRBV5-3 is an ORF, with its function uncertain. The CDR3 loop spans 20 amino acids. V shed 4 bases and J shed 0 bases, with 25 bases lying between them. In nucleotides, the CDR3 is TGTGCCAGAAGCCATAGCCCGTCGCCGGGAGCCAGCCCGAACACCGGGGAGCTGTTTTTT. The encoded protein is CARSHSPSPGASPNTGELFF.

CDR3 in amino acids: CASSLGLAGGGEQFF. The DNA of the CDR3 is TGTGCCAGCAGCCTGGGACTAGCGGGAGGGGGTGAGCAGTTCTTC. The genes are TRBV7-6 and TRBJ2-1, with 16 positions matching TRBD2. The J segment lost 9 bases and the V segment lost 5 bases, leaving 4 bases of the junction unmatched. The CDR3 has 15 amino acids. Germline lookup yields CDR1 SGHVS and CDR2 FNYEAQ.

The gene calls are TRBV5-1 and TRBJ1-3; maybe TRBD1 (5 bases). Germline CDR1 is SGHRS and CDR2 is YFSETQ. With 2 bases removed from V and 0 bases from J, the gap between germline ends came to 15 bases. The CDR3 runs to 17 residues. CDR3 DNA sequence: TGCGCCAGCAGCTTTGGTCACACAGGATACTCTGGAAACACCATATATTTT. It codes for CASSFGHTGYSGNTIYF.

This rearrangement joins TRBV29-1 to TRBJ1-1; tentative D call: TRBD1 (6 bases). Looked up from germline, CDR1 is SQVTM and CDR2 is ANQGSEA. This CDR3 region has 13 residues. V shed 6 bases and J shed 3 bases, with 14 bases lying between them. The CDR3 here is CSVNRAIDTEAFF. Written as DNA, the CDR3 is TGCAGCGTAAACAGGGCTATCGACACTGAAGCTTTCTTT.

CDR3 residues: CASSQEGLAGGGTDTQYF. CDR3 sequence (DNA): TGTGCCAGCAGCCAAGAGGGACTAGCGGGGGGGGGCACAGATACGCAGTATTTT. The chain combines TRBV3-1 (or the pseudogene TRBV3-2) with TRBJ2-3, with 16 bases fitting TRBD2. This CDR3 region has 18 residues. The junction had 1 base not matched to a gene; V was cut back by 0 bases and J by 1 base. Germline loops: CDR1 LGHDT, CDR2 YNNKEL (reference sequence).

The gene calls are TRBV6-5 and TRBJ2-7; TRBD2 might be the D (6 bases). V gave up 4 bases and J gave up 2 bases, with 18 bases separating them. The CDR3 is 16 residues long. Germline values: CDR1 MNHEY, CDR2 SVGAGI. Here the CDR3 reads CASSWGELDYPYEQYF. In DNA, the CDR3 is TGTGCCAGCAGTTGGGGTGAACTGGACTACCCCTACGAGCAGTACTTC.

This clone was counted a few times. The chain is built from TRBV7-2 and TRBJ2-1, with a tentative D call TRBD1 (6 bases). The V gene's germline CDR1 is SGHTA and CDR2 FQGNSA. Trimming removed 8 bases at V and 15 bases at J, with 17 bases between. The CDR3 is made up of 11 amino acids. The CDR3 region has the DNA TGTGCCAGCGGGGACACGAGTGTCCCGTTCTTC. Translating gives CASGDTSVPFF.